A selection of T cell receptor beta chains follows, all from one sample in a study of cytotoxic CD8 clonotypes in ibrutinib-treated CLL. Sequenced by immunoSEQ multiplex PCR; TCRdb stores in-frame clones only, minus some. The sample lists about 68,000 clones, about two thirds occurring once. The sample was PBMCs, taken after 12 months of ibrutinib treatment. These receptors all come from a human donor with chronic lymphocytic leukemia. Both conserved end residues are part of each CDR3. The order of the fields is CDR3 DNA, CDR3 protein, J gene, V gene, clone size, D gene. A D gene is named only where the DNA matches it firmly. Clone size is not always given. Where it is, it says once, few, many or a class for expanded clones.

TGCAGTGCTGACGACCAGGATACGCAGTATTTT CSADDQDTQYF TRBJ2-3 TRBV20-1 few -
TGTGCCAGCAGGGTTACAGGGGTCGGCACAGATACGCAGTATTTT CASRVTGVGTDTQYF TRBJ2-3 TRBV27 - TRBD1
TGTGCCAGCAGCTCCCACCCCAACACTGAGCAGTTCTTC CASSSHPNTEQFF TRBJ2-1 TRBV11-3 - -
TGCGCCAGCAGCCAAGATTCCTCCGGGACAGGGACCGATCCCCTCCACTTT CASSQDSSGTGTDPLHF TRBJ1-6 TRBV4-3 - TRBD1
TGTGCCAGCAGACCGACCGCGGGGCGGGCCTACGAGCAGTACTTC CASRPTAGRAYEQYF TRBJ2-7 TRBV6-5 - -
TGTGCCAGTATAAAGGGCCGGGGGAACACTGAAGCTTTCTTT CASIKGRGNTEAFF TRBJ1-1 TRBV19 - -
TGTGCCATCAGTGGACGGAGGAACACTGAAGCTTTCTTT CAISGRRNTEAFF TRBJ1-1 TRBV10-3 - -
TGTGCCAGCAGCTTCATCCTTGGACAACCAGGGGATGGCTACACCTTC CASSFILGQPGDGYTF TRBJ1-2 TRBV11-2 - -
TGTGCCAGCAGCTTGGCAGGGTTTAACACCGGGGAGCTGTTTTTT CASSLAGFNTGELFF TRBJ2-2 TRBV5-4 - -
TGCGCCAGCAGCGAGGTAGCGGGGGGTAATGAGCAGTTCTTC CASSEVAGGNEQFF TRBJ2-1 TRBV5-1 - TRBD2
TGTGCCAGCAGTCAAATATCAGGGAGGAGTTCACCCCTCCACTTT CASSQISGRSSPLHF TRBJ1-6 TRBV27 few -
TGTGCCAGCAGCTTGGGTCCGCGGACAACTCAAGAGACCCAGTACTTC CASSLGPRTTQETQYF TRBJ2-5 TRBV5-5 - -
TGTGCCAGCAGCGCGACAGGGCTCTACGAGCAGTACTTC CASSATGLYEQYF TRBJ2-7 TRBV5-6 - TRBD1
TGTGCCAGCAGCTTAGTTAGGGACAACTACTACGAGCAGTACTTC CASSLVRDNYYEQYF TRBJ2-7 TRBV7-3 large -
TGTGCCAGCAGCTTACAGGGGGCAGGCACAGATACGCAGTATTTT CASSLQGAGTDTQYF TRBJ2-3 TRBV7-2 - TRBD1
TGTGCCAGCAGTGAAACCTATTTAGACACCATATATTTT CASSETYLDTIYF TRBJ1-3 TRBV6-1 - -
TGTGCCAGCAGCTTCCCCGGGCAGAACACTGAAGCTTTCTTT CASSFPGQNTEAFF TRBJ1-1 TRBV14 - -
TGTGCCAGCTCACCCAACGACAGGGCGGGCGGGGAGCTGTTTTTT CASSPNDRAGGELFF TRBJ2-2 TRBV18 - TRBD1
TGTGCCAGCAGCTCCTACACCCAAGCCCCAGAGACCCAGTACTTC CASSSYTQAPETQYF TRBJ2-5 TRBV7-9 - -
TGTGCCAGTAGTAATCTATATGAGACCCAGTACTTC CASSNLYETQYF TRBJ2-5 TRBV19 few -
TGTGCCTGGAGTCGGACAGGGGGCTCTGGAAACACCATATATTTT CAWSRTGGSGNTIYF TRBJ1-3 TRBV30 - TRBD1
TGTGCCAGCAGCTTAGATACGAGTAGCTACACCTTC CASSLDTSSYTF TRBJ1-2 TRBV11-2 few -
TGTGCCAGCAGCTTAGACAACCGCTGGGAGACCCAGTACTTC CASSLDNRWETQYF TRBJ2-5 TRBV7-9 - -
TGTGCCAGCAGCCTCGGGACTAGTCGTTCACCCCTCCACTTT CASSLGTSRSPLHF TRBJ1-6 TRBV28 - -
TGTGCCAGTAGACAGGAGAGTAATTCACCCCTCCACTTT CASRQESNSPLHF TRBJ1-6 TRBV6-6 few -
TGCGCCAGCAGTGACGGGAGGGGTTTTGAGCAGTTCTTC CASSDGRGFEQFF TRBJ2-1 TRBV10-1 few TRBD2
TGTGCCAGCTCAAAACAGGGGGCCTTATACTACGAGCAGTACTTC CASSKQGALYYEQYF TRBJ2-7 TRBV18 - TRBD1
TGTGCCAGCAACGGGCCTTCCAACCCAGATCAGCCCCAGCATTTT CASNGPSNPDQPQHF TRBJ1-5 TRBV6-6 - -
TGTGCCAGCTCACCATCCGGACAGGGGAACACTGAAGCTTTCTTT CASSPSGQGNTEAFF TRBJ1-1 TRBV18 - TRBD1
TGTGCCATCAGTCAGGGGGCTAACACTGAAGCTTTCTTT CAISQGANTEAFF TRBJ1-1 TRBV10-3 - TRBD1
TGTGCCAGCAGGGGACGGAGCTACGAGCAGTACTTC CASRGRSYEQYF TRBJ2-7 TRBV6-6 - -
TGTGCCAGCAGCAACGACCCGGGGCCGCTTGAGCAGTACTTC CASSNDPGPLEQYF TRBJ2-7 TRBV14 - -
TGTGCCAGTAGGGGGGACGTTTCACCCCTCCACTTT CASRGDVSPLHF TRBJ1-6 TRBV19 - -
TGTGCCAGCAGTGTGGCAGGGGGCGCGAACACTGAAGCTTTCTTT CASSVAGGANTEAFF TRBJ1-1 TRBV5-4 - TRBD1
TGTGCCAGCAGCCCCCTGGGCTTAATTTCGGGTCAGCCCCAGCATTTT CASSPLGLISGQPQHF TRBJ1-5 TRBV28 - -
TGTGCCAGCAGCGAATCCATCACGTACGAGCAGTACTTC CASSESITYEQYF TRBJ2-7 TRBV7-9 - -
TGTGCCAGCAGCTTCGTTGGAGCGCTAGGTTATGAGCAGTTCTTC CASSFVGALGYEQFF TRBJ2-1 TRBV7-2 few -
TGTGCCAGCAGCCAGCAGGCGGGGGGCTCTAATGAAAAACTGTTTTTT CASSQQAGGSNEKLFF TRBJ1-4 TRBV9 once -
TGTGCCAGCAGCCCCCCCCATCCACTAGCGGGGGGGCGCGGGGTAGATACGCAGTATTTT CASSPPHPLAGGRGVDTQYF TRBJ2-3 TRBV5-4 - TRBD2
TGTGCCAGCAGTTTAGCGTTGGTGGAGGCGTATGGCTACACCTTC CASSLALVEAYGYTF TRBJ1-2 TRBV28 few -
TGTGCCAGCAGTCCACTCAGGGGTCGCTACACCTTC CASSPLRGRYTF TRBJ1-2 TRBV28 few -
TGTGCCAGCAGCTTCTTAAAAGGGGGCATTGCAGATACGCAGTATTTT CASSFLKGGIADTQYF TRBJ2-3 TRBV11-3 - TRBD1
TGCGCCAGCAGCCAAGATGGACAGGGGATCTATGGCTACACCTTC CASSQDGQGIYGYTF TRBJ1-2 TRBV4-1 once TRBD1
TGTGCCAGCACCCTAGGGGGGGGCAGTGGAGATACGCAGTATTTT CASTLGGGSGDTQYF TRBJ2-3 TRBV27 - -
TGTGCCTGGAGTGTAATAGGAAACACCATATATTTT CAWSVIGNTIYF TRBJ1-3 TRBV30 once -
TGTGCTAGTGGTCCAGGGTTTCCTCAGCCCCAGCATTTT CASGPGFPQPQHF TRBJ1-5 TRBV12-5 - -
TGTGCCAGCAGTGCAATTTCTGGGGAGCTGTTTTTT CASSAISGELFF TRBJ2-2 TRBV25-1 few -
TGTGCCAGCACTGGGACAGGGGGAAATTCACCCCTCCACTTT CASTGTGGNSPLHF TRBJ1-6 TRBV2 few TRBD1